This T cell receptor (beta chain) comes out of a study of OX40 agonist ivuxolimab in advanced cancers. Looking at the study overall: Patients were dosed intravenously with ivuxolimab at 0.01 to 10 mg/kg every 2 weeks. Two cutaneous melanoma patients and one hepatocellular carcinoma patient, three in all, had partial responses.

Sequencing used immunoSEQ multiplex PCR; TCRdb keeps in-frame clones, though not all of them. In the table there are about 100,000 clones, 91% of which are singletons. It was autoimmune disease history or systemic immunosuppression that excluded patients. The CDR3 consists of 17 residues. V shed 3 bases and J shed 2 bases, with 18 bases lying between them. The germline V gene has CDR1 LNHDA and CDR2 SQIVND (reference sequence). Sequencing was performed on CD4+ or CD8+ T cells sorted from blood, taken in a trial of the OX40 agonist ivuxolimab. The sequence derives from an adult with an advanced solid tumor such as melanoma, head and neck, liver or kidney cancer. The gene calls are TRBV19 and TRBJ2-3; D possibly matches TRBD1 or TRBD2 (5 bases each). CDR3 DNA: TGTGCCAGTAGTATGTGGGGGAAGACTCGATTCACAGATACGCAGTATTTT. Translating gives CASSMWGKTRFTDTQYF. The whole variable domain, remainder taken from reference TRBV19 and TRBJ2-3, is DGGITQSPKYLFRKEGQNVTLSCEQNLNHDAMYWYRQDPGQGLRLIYYSQIVNDFQKGDIAEGYSVSREKKESFPLTVTSAQKNPTAFYLCASSMWGKTRFTDTQYFGPGTRLTVL.